The sample holds many counts of the clone carrying this T cell receptor beta chain. Its antigen is undetermined. The data were obtained in a study of T cells after yellow fever vaccination. The study's findings and limits: Once the booster was given, most primary-vaccination clones reappeared, at approximately 97% for CD4 and more than 85% for CD8.

The study made its TCR cDNA through 5'RACE template switching. That step introduced a universal primer site along with UMIs. One entry per CDR3 protein, called by TCRdb with MiXCR from the 5' RACE reads. Of over 250,000 distinct CDR3 sequences detected, 5.2% appear once; the ten largest clones hold 2.5% to 4%. Sequencing used CD4+ T cells sorted from PBMCs, obtained on the day of the yellow fever booster vaccination. The sequence was collected from a man aged 18 to 30 who received the YFV17D yellow fever vaccine.

CDR3 coding DNA: TGCGCCAGCAGCCAACTTTCCCGGGGCAGGGGCCATGAGCAGTTCTTC. Amino acid sequence: CASSQLSRGRGHEQFF. This chain joins TRBV4-3 and TRBJ2-1; D possibly corresponds to TRBD1 (6 bases). This CDR3 comprises 16 residues. CDR1 is LGHNA, CDR2 YSLEER, per germline. V was shortened by 2 bases and J by 8 bases, with 19 bases between the two germline ends.